Presented here are 13 T cell receptor beta chains from one specimen sequenced in a study of shared T cell receptors in the human thymus. Libraries were prepared by immunoSEQ multiplex PCR; TCRdb keeps only in-frame clonotypes and omits some of them. The sample contains 720,000 or so clones, 70% to 90% of which appear only once. These data also featured in a second study, about human thymus T cells.

Sample: thymocytes. Source of these receptors: a girl under three years old with a congenital heart defect.

This clone was counted only a few times. The genes are TRBV14 and TRBJ1-6; D gene uncertain. CDR1 and CDR2 (germline): SGHDN, FVKESK. This CDR3 comprises 17 residues. V gave up 0 bases and J gave up 8 bases, with 17 bases separating them. CDR3 residues: CASSQDNTHDIHSPLHF. CDR3 nucleotides: TGTGCCAGCAGCCAAGATAACACCCACGACATACATTCACCCCTCCACTTT.

The chain recombines TRBV6-4 with TRBJ2-2; 9 bases fit TRBD2. Germline V gene sequence: CDR1 MRHNA, CDR2 SNTAGT. This CDR3 has 16 amino acids. The J segment lost 6 bases and the V segment lost 2 bases, leaving 7 bases of the junction unmatched. CDR3 sequence (DNA): TGTGCCAGCAGTGACGTTGCGGGGGGGCCCGCCGGGGAGCTGTTTTTT. This translates into CASSDVAGGPAGELFF.

The chain combines TRBV5-1 with TRBJ1-2; D uncertain. The V gene lost 0 bases and the J gene lost 8 bases, with 14 bases spanning the gap. The CDR3 has 14 amino acids. CDR1 is SGHRS and CDR2 is YFSETQ in the germline V gene. The CDR3 protein is CASSLGLHLRGYTF. Here the CDR3 DNA reads TGCGCCAGCAGCTTGGGCCTACACCTGAGGGGCTACACCTTC.

This clone was detected once. The chain is built from TRBV11-2 and TRBJ2-7; D gene ambiguous. Germline assignment: CDR1 SGHAT and CDR2 FQNNGV. Trimming left V 1 base short and J 3 bases short, with 7 bases between. The CDR3 has 13 amino acids. Here the CDR3 reads CASSLGHNYEQYF. CDR3 nucleotides: TGTGCCAGCAGCTTAGGACATAACTACGAGCAGTACTTC.

This clone was counted a single time. The V call is TRBV6-1, the J call TRBJ2-1, with 7 bases fitting TRBD1. Trimming took 4 bases from V and 8 from J; bases not matched to a gene: 14. From germline, CDR1 is MNHNS and CDR2 SASEGT. CDR3 length: 16 amino acids. In DNA form, the CDR3 reads TGTGCCAGCAGTGGGAGCCTGAGGGGGCTAGGGGATGAGCAGTTCTTC. Its protein is CASSGSLRGLGDEQFF.

On this clone itself: The same CDR3 also results from other DNA sequences found in this sample. This chain joins TRBV7-9 and TRBJ1-2; TRBD1 agrees at 8 bases. The CDR3 loop spans 15 amino acids. The V gene's germline CDR1 is SEHNR and CDR2 FQNEAQ (reference sequence). The V gene end was trimmed by 5 bases and the J gene end by 2 bases; junction bases not matched to a gene: 7. CDR3 in amino acids: CASSLRDRKNYGYTF. Written as DNA, the CDR3 is TGTGCCAGCAGCCTACGGGACAGGAAAAACTATGGCTACACCTTC. Combining the CDR3 with reference TRBV7-9 and TRBJ1-2 gives the whole variable domain DTGVSQNPRHKITKRGQNVTFRCDPISEHNRLYWYRQTLGQGPEFLTYFQNEAQLEKSRLLSDRFSAERPKGSFSTLEIQRTEQGDSAMYLCASSLRDRKNYGYTFGSGTRLTVV.

This clone has only a few counts. The chain recombines TRBV27 with TRBJ1-3, with D unresolved. V was cut by 5 bases and J by 0 bases, with 11 bases left in between. Germline V gene lookup returns CDR1 MNHEY and CDR2 SMNVEV (reference sequence). This CDR3 has 15 amino acids. CDR3: CASSPRSGSGNTIYF. The CDR3 region has the DNA TGTGCCAGCAGTCCCCGCAGCGGCTCTGGAAACACCATATATTTT.

The chain joins TRBV7-9 to TRBJ1-1; no clear D gene. The CDR3 spans 14 residues. Germline values: CDR1 SEHNR, CDR2 FQNEAQ (reference sequence). V lost 2 bases and J lost 1, with 8 bases in between. The CDR3 is CASSLRRGNTEAFF. The CDR3 region has the DNA TGTGCCAGCAGCTTAAGGCGAGGGAACACTGAAGCTTTCTTT. Filled out from reference TRBV7-9 and TRBJ1-1, the complete variable domain reads DTGVSQNPRHKITKRGQNVTFRCDPISEHNRLYWYRQTLGQGPEFLTYFQNEAQLEKSRLLSDRFSAERPKGSFSTLEIQRTEQGDSAMYLCASSLRRGNTEAFFGQGTRLTVV.

The chain links TRBV15 to TRBJ2-5; weak D call: TRBD1 (6 bases). Germline CDR1 is LNHNV and CDR2 is YYDKDF (reference sequence). The V end lost 3 bases, the J end lost 5 bases, and 10 bases lay between the germline ends. The length of the CDR3 is 13 residues. In DNA, the CDR3 is TGTGCCACCAGCAGGGGTACAGGGGAGACCCAGTACTTC. The encoded protein is CATSRGTGETQYF.

V gene TRBV4-3 combines with J gene TRBJ1-3; no firm D call. Trimming shortened V by 0 bases and J by 7 bases, and 13 bases separated the two germline ends. This CDR3 is built from 15 residues. From germline, CDR1 is LGHNA and CDR2 YSLEER. CDR3 region: CASSQDIWAFNTIYF. The CDR3 region has the DNA TGCGCCAGCAGCCAAGATATTTGGGCCTTCAACACCATATATTTT.

The rearrangement joins TRBV2 to TRBJ1-1; no clear D. Germline lookup yields CDR1 SNHLY and CDR2 FYNNEI. The CDR3 runs to 15 residues. Deletions cut 1 base from V and 3 bases from J, with 12 bases between. CDR3 coding DNA: TGTGCCAGCAGTGAAGAGAGGCCCCGCTACACTGAAGCTTTCTTT. This encodes CASSEERPRYTEAFF.

The J gene is TRBJ1-1, the V gene TRBV29-1; TRBD1 might be the D (5 bases). The CDR3 contains 14 residues. Germline CDR1 is SQVTM and CDR2 is ANQGSEA. Trimming removed 5 bases at V and 3 bases at J, with 16 bases between. The CDR3 DNA sequence: TGCAGCGTTCATGTTGGGGGGAAATACACTGAAGCTTTCTTT. It yields the protein CSVHVGGKYTEAFF.

V and J are TRBV28 and TRBJ2-5; 13 bases align to TRBD2. The J call may be mistaken, given a closer DNA end match to TRBJ2-7. CDR3 size: 15 residues. Germline lookup yields CDR1 MDHEN and CDR2 SYDVKM. In DNA, the CDR3 is TGTGCCAGCAGTTTAACTAGCGGGGGGGTGTACGAGCAGTACTTC. Amino acid sequence: CASSLTSGGVYEQYF.